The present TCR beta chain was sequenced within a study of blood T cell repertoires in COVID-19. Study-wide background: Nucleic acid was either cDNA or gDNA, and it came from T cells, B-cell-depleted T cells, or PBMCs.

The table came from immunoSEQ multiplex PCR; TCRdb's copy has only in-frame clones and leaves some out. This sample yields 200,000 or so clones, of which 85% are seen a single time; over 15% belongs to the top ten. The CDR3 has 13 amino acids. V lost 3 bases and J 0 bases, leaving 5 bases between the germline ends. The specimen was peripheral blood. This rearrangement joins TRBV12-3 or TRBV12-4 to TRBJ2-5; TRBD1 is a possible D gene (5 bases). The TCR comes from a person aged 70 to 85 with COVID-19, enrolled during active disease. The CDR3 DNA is TGTGCCAGCAGTTTGGGGCACCAAGAGACCCAGTACTTC. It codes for CASSLGHQETQYF.